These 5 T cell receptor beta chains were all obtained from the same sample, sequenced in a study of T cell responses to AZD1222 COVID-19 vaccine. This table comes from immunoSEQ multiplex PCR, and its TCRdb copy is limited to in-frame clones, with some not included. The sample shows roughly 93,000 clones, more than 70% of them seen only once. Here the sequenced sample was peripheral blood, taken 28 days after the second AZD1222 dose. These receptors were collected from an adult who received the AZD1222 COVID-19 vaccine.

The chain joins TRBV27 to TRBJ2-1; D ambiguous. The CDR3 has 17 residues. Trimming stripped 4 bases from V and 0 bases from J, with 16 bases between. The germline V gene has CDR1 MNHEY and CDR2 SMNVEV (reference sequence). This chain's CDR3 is CASSSLLLPSSYNEQFF. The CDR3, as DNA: TGTGCCAGCAGTTCTCTGCTTCTACCGAGCTCCTACAATGAGCAGTTCTTC.

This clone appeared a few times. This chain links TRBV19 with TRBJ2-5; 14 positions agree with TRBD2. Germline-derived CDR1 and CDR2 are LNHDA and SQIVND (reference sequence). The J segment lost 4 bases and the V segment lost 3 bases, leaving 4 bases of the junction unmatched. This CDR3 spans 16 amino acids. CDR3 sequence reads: CASSIRLAGGPETQYF. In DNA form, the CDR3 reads TGTGCCAGTAGTATTAGACTAGCGGGGGGGCCAGAGACCCAGTACTTC.

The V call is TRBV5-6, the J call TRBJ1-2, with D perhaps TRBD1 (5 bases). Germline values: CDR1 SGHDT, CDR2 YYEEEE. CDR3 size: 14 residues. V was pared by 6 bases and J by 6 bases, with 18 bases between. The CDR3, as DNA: TGTGCCAGCAACCCAACCGGGACCTTTCATGGCTACACCTTC. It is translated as CASNPTGTFHGYTF.

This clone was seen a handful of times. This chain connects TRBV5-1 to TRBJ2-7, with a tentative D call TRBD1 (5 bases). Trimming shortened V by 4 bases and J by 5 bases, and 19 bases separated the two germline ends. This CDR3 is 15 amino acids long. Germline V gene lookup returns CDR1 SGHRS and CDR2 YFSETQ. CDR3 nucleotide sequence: TGCGCCAGCAGCATGGGGAACCAGGGTTCCGACGAGCAGTACGTC. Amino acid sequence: CASSMGNQGSDEQYV.

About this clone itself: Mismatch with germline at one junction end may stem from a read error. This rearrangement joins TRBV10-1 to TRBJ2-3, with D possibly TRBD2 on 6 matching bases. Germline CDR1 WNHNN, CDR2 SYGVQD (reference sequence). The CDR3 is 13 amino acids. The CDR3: CASSETSTDTQYF. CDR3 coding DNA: TGCGCCAGCAGTGAGACTAGCACGGATACGCAGTATTTT.